The sequence of this T cell receptor beta chain was determined in a study of technical replicates of blood from several donors. Trimming took off 5 bases at V and 0 bases at J, with 7 bases between the two ends. From germline, CDR1 is SEHNR and CDR2 FQNEAQ (reference sequence). This CDR3 has 13 amino acids. Method: immunoSEQ multiplex PCR; TCRdb's copy keeps in-frame clones and lacks some. This sample has 75,000 to 95,000 clones, with around 92% found just once. In its sample, this clone was seen a few times. The sequencing input was T cells isolated from PBMCs. The chain is built from TRBV7-9 and TRBJ1-1; D not certain. The sequence was collected from a human donor in good health. CDR3 in DNA: TGTGCCAGCAGCCCGGGATTGAACACTGAAGCTTTCTTT. Translated, it gives CASSPGLNTEAFF. The full variable domain, completed using reference TRBV7-9 and TRBJ1-1, is DTGVSQNPRHKITKRGQNVTFRCDPISEHNRLYWYRQTLGQGPEFLTYFQNEAQLEKSRLLSDRFSAERPKGSFSTLEIQRTEQGDSAMYLCASSPGLNTEAFFGQGTRLTVV.